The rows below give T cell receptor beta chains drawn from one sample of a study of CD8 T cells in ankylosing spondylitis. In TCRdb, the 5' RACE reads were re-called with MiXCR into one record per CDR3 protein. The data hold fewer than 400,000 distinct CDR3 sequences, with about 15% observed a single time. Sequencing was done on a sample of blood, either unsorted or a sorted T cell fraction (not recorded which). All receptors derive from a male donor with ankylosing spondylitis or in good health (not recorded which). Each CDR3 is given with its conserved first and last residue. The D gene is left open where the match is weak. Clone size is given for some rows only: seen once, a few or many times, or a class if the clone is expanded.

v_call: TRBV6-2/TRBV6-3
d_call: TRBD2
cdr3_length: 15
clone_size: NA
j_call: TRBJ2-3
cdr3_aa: CASSFSGVRTDTQYF
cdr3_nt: TGTGCCAGCAGTTTCAGCGGGGTCCGCACAGATACGCAGTATTTT

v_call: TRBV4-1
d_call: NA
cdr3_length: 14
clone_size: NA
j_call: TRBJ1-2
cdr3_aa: CASSQGVGFYGYTF
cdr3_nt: TGCGCCAGCAGCCAGGGTGTCGGCTTCTATGGCTACACCTTC

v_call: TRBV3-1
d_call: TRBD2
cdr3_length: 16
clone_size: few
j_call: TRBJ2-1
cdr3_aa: CASSQERRLAGNEQFF
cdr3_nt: TGTGCCAGCAGCCAAGAGAGACGACTAGCCGGCAATGAGCAGTTCTTC

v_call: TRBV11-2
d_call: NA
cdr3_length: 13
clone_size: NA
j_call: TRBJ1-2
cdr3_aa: CASSRSDNYGYTF
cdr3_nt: TGTGCCAGCAGCAGAAGTGACAACTATGGCTACACCTTC

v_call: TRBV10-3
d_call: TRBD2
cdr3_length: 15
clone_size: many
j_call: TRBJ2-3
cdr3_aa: CAIRGTSGSRDTQYF
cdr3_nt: TGTGCCATCAGGGGGACTAGCGGGTCCCGAGATACGCAGTATTTT

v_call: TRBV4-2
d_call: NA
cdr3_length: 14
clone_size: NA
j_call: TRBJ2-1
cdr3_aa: CASSQVEKVREQFF
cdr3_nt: TGTGCCAGCAGCCAAGTCGAGAAGGTCAGGGAGCAGTTCTTC

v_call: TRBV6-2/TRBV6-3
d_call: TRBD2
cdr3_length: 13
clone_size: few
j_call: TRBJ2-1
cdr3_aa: CASRPSGNNEQFF
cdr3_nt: TGTGCCAGCAGGCCTAGCGGAAACAATGAGCAGTTCTTC

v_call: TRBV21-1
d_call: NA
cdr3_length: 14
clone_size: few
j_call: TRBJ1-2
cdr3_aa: CASSKAGRLGGYTF
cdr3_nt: TGTGCCAGCAGCAAAGCAGGCAGGCTCGGGGGCTACACCTTC

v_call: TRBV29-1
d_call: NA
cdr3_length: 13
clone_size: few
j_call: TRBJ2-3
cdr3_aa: CSVSTGRTDTQYF
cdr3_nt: TGCAGCGTTTCGACAGGCCGCACAGATACGCAGTATTTT

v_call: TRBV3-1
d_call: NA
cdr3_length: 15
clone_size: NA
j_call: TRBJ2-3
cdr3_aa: CASSQGLLSADTQYF
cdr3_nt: TGTGCCAGCAGCCAAGGCCTTTTATCGGCAGATACGCAGTATTTT

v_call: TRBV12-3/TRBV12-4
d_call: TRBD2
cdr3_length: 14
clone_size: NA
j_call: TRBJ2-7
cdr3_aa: CASSLEGGRSEQYF
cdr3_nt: TGTGCCAGCAGTTTAGAGGGAGGGAGGAGTGAGCAGTACTTC

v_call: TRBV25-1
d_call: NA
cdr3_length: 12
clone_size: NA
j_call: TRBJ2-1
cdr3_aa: CASSESKGEQFF
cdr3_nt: TGTGCCAGCAGTGAGTCTAAGGGTGAGCAGTTCTTC

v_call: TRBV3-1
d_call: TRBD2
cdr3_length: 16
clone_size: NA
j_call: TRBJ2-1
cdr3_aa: CASSQTSGTSYNEQFF
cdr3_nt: TGTGCCAGCAGCCAGACTAGCGGGACTTCCTACAATGAGCAGTTCTTC

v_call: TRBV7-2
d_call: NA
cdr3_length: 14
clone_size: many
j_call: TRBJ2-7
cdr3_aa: CASSLVVRGYEQYF
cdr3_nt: TGTGCCAGCAGCTTAGTAGTAAGGGGCTACGAGCAGTACTTC

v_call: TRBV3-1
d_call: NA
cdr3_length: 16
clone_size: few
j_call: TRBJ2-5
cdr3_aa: CASSQDSLVGKETQYF
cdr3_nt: TGTGCCAGCAGCCAAGATTCTTTGGTGGGGAAGGAGACCCAGTACTTC

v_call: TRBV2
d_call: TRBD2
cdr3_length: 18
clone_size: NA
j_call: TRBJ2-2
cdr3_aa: CASRTRTSGGPNTGELFF
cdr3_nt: TGTGCCAGCAGGACCCGGACTAGCGGGGGTCCGAACACCGGGGAGCTGTTTTTT

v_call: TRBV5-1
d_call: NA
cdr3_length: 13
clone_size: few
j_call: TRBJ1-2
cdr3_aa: CASSLGGSDGYTF
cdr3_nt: TGCGCCAGCAGCTTGGGGGGCAGTGATGGCTACACCTTC

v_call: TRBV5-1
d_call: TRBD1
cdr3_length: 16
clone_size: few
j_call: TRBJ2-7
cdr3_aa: CASSLMTGQGLYEQYF
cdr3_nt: TGCGCCAGCAGCTTGATGACGGGACAGGGCCTTTACGAGCAGTACTTC

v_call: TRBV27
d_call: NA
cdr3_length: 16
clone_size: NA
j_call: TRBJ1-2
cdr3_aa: CASSLSIRRVRYGYIF
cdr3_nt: TGTGCCAGCAGTTTATCTATCAGGCGAGTCCGGTATGGCTACATCTTC

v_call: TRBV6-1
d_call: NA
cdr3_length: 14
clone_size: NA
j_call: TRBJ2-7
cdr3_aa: CASRESGTSYEQYF
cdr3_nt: TGTGCCAGCAGGGAGAGCGGTACTTCCTACGAGCAGTACTTC

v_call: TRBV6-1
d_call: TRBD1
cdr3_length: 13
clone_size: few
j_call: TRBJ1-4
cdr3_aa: CASRPGTGEKLFF
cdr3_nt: TGTGCCAGCAGGCCCGGGACAGGTGAAAAACTGTTTTTT

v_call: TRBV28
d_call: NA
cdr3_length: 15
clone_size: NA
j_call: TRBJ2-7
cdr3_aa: CASSLPSRRRGEQYF
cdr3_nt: TGTGCCAGCAGTTTGCCATCTCGGAGGAGGGGCGAGCAGTACTTC

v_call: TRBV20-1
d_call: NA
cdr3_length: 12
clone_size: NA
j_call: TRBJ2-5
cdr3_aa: CSATPSTETQYF
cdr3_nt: TGCAGTGCTACCCCTAGCACTGAGACCCAGTACTTC

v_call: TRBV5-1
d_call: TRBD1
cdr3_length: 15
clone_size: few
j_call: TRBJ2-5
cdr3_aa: CASTIGQGAPETQYF
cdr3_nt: TGCGCCAGCACTATAGGACAGGGGGCCCCCGAGACCCAGTACTTC

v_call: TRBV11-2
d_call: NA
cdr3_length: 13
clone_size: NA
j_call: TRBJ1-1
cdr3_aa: CASSSLTGGEAFF
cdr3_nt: TGTGCCAGCAGCTCCCTAACGGGGGGAGAGGCTTTCTTT

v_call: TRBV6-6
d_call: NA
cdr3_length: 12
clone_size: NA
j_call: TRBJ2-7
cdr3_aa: CASSSQLGEQYF
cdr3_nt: TGTGCCAGCAGTAGTCAGCTGGGAGAGCAGTACTTC

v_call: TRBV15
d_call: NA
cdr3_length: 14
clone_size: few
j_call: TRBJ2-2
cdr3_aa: CATSRDKGLGELFF
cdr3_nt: TGTGCCACCAGCAGAGATAAGGGATTGGGGGAGCTGTTTTTT

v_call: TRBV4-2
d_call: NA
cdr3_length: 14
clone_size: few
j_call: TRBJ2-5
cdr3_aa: CASSQDSDGGTQYF
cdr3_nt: TGTGCCAGCAGCCAAGATTCGGACGGGGGTACCCAGTACTTC

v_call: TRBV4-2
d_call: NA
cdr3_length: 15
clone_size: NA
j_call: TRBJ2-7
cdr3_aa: CASSLGGSPRVEQYF
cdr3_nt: TGTGCCAGCAGCCTAGGTGGGTCCCCCCGTGTCGAGCAGTACTTC

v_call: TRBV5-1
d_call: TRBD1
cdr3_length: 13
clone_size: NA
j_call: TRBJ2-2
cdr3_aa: CASSRDRVGELFF
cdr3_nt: TGCGCCAGCTCCCGGGACAGGGTCGGGGAGCTGTTTTTT

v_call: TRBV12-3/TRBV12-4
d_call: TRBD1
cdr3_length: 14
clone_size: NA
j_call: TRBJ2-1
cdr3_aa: CASSWTGRLNEQFF
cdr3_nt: TGTGCCAGCTCTTGGACAGGGCGCTTAAATGAGCAGTTCTTC

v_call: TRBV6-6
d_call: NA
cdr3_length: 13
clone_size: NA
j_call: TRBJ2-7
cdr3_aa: CASSALGHVEQYF
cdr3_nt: TGTGCCAGCAGTGCCTTGGGACATGTCGAGCAGTACTTC